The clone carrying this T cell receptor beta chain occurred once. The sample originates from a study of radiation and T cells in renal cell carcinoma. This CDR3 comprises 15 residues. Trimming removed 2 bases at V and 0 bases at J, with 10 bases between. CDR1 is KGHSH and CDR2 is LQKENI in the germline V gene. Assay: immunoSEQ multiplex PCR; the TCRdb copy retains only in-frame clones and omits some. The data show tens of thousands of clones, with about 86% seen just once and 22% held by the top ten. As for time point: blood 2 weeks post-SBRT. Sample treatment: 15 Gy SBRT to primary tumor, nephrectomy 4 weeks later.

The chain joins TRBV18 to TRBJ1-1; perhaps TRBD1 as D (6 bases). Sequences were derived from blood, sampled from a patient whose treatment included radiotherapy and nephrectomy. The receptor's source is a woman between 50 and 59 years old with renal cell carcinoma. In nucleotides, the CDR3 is TGTGCCAGCTCACCAATCTCAGGGGTGAACACTGAAGCTTTCTTT. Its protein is CASSPISGVNTEAFF.